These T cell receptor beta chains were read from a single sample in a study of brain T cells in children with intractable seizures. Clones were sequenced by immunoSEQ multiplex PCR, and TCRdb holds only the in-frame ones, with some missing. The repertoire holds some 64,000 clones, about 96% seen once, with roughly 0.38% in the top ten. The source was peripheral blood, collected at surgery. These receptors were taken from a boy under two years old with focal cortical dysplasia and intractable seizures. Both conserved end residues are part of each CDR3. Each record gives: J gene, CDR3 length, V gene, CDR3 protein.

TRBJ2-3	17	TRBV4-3	CASSQERHSFSTDTQYF
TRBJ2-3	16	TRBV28	CASSFTGRALPDTQYF
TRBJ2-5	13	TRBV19	CASSGQGKETQYF
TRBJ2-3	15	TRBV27	CASSLQGTSRVSQYF
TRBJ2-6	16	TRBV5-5	CASSLGGVSGANVLTF
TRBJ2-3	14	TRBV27	CASSPIAGGDTQYF
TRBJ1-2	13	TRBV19	CASSIGEIYGYTF
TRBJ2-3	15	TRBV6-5	CASSITSAPTDTQYF
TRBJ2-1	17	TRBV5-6	CASSRVGRYVTHNEQFF
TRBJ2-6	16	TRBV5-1	CASRLAGVSGANVLTF
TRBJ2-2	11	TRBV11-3	CASSSTGELFF
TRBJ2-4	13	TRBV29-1	CSVGGLAKNIQYF
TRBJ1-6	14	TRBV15	CATSRDEGDSPLHF
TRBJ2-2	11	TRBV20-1	CSARLAGELFF
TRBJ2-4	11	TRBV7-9	CASSRGNIQYF
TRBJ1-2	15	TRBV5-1	CASSLAGTRVGGYTF
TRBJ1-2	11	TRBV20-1	CSVRSPYGYTF
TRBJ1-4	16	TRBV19	CASSLRTGATNEKLFF
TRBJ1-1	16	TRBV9	CASSVAPTGGGTEAFF
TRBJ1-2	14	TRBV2	CASRGSGAHYGYTF
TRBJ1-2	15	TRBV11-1	CASSLEGQGGYGYTF
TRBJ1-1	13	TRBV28	CASSFRERAEAFF
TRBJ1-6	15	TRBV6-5	CASSAAGQGASPLHF
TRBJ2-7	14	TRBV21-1	CASSLAGTTYEQYF
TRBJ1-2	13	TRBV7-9	CASSPEFLNGYTF
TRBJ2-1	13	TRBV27	CASSFSDNNEQFF
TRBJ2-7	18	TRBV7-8	CASSRASISREDSYEQYF
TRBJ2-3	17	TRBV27	CASSRLAGALSTDTQYF
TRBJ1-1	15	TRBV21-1	CASSKKTGERTEAFF
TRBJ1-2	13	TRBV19	CASSLYRGGGYTF
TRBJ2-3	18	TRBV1	CTSPVGLAGAPGSDTQYF
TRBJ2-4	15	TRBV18	CASSPRGQSENIQYF
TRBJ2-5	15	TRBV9	CASTQGGTGKETQYF
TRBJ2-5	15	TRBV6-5	CASSYSHRLQETQYF
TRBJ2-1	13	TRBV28	CASADPGRNEQFF
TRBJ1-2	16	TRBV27	CASSPRTERSNYGYTF
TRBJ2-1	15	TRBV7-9	CASSLGLAGFNEQFF
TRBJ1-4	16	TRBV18	CASSQSRDRGREKLFF
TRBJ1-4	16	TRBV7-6	CASSPKNSATNEKLFF
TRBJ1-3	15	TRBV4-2	CASSQVRAAGNTIYF
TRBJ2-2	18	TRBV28	CASSATIPGLENTGELFF
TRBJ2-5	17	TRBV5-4	CASREGLAETYQETQYF